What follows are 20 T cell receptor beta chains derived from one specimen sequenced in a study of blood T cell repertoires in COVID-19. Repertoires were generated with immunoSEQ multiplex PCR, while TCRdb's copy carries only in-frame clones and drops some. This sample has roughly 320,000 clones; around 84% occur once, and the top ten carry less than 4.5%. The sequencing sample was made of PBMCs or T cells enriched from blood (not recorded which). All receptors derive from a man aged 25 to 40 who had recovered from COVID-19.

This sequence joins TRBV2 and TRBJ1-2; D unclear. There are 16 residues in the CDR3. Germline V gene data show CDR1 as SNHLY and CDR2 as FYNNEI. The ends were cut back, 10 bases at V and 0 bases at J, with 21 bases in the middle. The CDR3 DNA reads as TGTGCCACCCCGGGAGACCAATATGCCCCTAACTATGGCTACACCTTC. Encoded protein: CATPGDQYAPNYGYTF.

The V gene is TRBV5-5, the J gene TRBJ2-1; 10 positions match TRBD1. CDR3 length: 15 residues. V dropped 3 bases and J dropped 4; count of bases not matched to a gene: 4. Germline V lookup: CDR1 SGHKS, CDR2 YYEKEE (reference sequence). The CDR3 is CASSSGTGVYNEQFF. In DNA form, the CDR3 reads TGTGCCAGCAGCTCCGGGACAGGGGTTTACAATGAGCAGTTCTTC. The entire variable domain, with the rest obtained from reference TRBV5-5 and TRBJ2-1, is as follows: DAGVTQSPTHLIKTRGQQVTLRCSPISGHKSVSWYQQVLGQGPQFIFQYYEKEERGRGNFPDRFSARQFPNYSSELNVNALLLGDSALYLCASSSGTGVYNEQFFGPGTRLTVL.

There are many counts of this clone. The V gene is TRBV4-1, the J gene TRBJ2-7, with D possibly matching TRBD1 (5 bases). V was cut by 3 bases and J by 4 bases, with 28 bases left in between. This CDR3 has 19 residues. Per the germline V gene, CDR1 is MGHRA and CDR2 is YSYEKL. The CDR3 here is CASSQGILRRQPVRYEQYF. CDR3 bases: TGCGCCAGCAGCCAGGGTATATTAAGACGACAGCCTGTGAGGTACGAGCAGTACTTC.

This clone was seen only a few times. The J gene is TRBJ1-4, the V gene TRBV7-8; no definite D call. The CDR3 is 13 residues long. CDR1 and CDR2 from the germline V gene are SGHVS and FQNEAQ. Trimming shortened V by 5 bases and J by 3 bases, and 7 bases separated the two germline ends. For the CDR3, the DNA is TGTGCCAGCAGCCGAAACTCTAATGAAAAACTGTTTTTT. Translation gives CASSRNSNEKLFF. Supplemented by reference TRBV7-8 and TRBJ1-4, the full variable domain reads GAGVSQSPRYKVAKRGQDVALRCDPISGHVSLFWYQQALGQGPEFLTYFQNEAQLDKSGLPSDRFFAERPEGSVSTLKIQRTQQEDSAVYLCASSRNSNEKLFFGSGTQLSVL.

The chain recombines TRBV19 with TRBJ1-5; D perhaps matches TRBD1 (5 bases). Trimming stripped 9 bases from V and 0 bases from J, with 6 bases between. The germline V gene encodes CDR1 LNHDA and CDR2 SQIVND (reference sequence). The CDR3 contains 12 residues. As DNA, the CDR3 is TGTGCCAGCAGGGTTAGCAATCAGCCCCAGCATTTT. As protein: CASRVSNQPQHF.

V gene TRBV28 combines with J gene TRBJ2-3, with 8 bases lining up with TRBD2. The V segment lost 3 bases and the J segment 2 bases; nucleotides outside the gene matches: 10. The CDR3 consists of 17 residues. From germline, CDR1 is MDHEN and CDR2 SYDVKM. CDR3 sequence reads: CASSFGSGALLTDTQYF. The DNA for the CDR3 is TGTGCCAGCAGTTTCGGTAGCGGGGCCCTGCTCACAGATACGCAGTATTTT.

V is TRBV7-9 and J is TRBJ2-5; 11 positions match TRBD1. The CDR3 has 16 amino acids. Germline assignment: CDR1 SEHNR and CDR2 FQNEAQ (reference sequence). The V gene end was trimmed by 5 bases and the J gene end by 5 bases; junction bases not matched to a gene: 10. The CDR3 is CASSPRGQGDLETQYF. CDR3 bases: TGTGCCAGCAGCCCTCGGGGACAGGGGGATTTGGAGACCCAGTACTTC.

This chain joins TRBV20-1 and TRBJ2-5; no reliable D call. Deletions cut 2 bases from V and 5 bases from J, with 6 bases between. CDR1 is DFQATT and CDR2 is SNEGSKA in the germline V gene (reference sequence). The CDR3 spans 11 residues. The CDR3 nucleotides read TGCAGTGCTAGACCGCGTGAGACCCAGTACTTC. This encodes CSARPRETQYF.

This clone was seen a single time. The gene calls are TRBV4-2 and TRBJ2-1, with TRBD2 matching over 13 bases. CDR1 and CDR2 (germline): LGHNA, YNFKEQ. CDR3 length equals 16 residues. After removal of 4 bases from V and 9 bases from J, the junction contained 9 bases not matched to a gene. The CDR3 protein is CASSRGLAGLFTEQFF. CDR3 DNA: TGTGCCAGCAGCCGGGGACTAGCGGGACTCTTCACTGAGCAGTTCTTC.

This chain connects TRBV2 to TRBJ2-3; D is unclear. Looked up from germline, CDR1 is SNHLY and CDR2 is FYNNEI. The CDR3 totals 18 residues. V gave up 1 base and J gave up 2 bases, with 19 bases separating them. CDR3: CASSEVPNRYDTTDTQYF. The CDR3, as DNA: TGTGCCAGCAGTGAAGTGCCCAACCGATATGACACCACAGATACGCAGTATTTT.

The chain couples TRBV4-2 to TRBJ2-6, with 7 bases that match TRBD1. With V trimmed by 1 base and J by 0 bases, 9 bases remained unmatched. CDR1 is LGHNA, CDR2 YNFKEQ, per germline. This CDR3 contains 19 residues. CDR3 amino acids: CASSQVGDSRGSGANVLTF. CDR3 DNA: TGTGCCAGCAGCCAAGTGGGGGACAGTCGTGGCTCTGGGGCCAACGTCCTGACTTTC.

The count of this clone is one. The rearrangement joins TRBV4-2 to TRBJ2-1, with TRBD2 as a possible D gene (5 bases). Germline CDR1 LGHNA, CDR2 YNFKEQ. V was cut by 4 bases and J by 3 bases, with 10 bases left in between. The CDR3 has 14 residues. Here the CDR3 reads CASSPLEGYNEQFF. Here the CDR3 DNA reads TGTGCCAGCAGCCCACTTGAGGGCTACAATGAGCAGTTCTTC.

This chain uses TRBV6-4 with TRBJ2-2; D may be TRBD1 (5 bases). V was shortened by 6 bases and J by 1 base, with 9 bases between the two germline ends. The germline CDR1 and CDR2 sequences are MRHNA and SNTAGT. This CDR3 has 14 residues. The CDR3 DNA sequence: TGTGCCAGCAGCTTGACAGAGAACACCGGGGAGCTGTTTTTT. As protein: CASSLTENTGELFF.

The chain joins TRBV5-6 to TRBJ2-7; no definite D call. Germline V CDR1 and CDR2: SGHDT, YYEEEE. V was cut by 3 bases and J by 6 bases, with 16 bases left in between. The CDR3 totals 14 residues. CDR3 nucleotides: TGTGCCAGCAGCTCGGCCGACTTGCCGGGCGAGCAGTACTTC. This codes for CASSSADLPGEQYF.

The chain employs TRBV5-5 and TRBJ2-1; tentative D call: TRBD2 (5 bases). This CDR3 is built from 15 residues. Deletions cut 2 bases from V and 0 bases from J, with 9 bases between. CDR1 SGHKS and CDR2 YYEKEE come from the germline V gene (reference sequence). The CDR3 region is CASSLGSGSYNEQFF. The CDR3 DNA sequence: TGTGCCAGCAGCTTAGGGAGCGGCTCCTACAATGAGCAGTTCTTC. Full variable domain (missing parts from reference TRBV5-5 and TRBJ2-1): DAGVTQSPTHLIKTRGQQVTLRCSPISGHKSVSWYQQVLGQGPQFIFQYYEKEERGRGNFPDRFSARQFPNYSSELNVNALLLGDSALYLCASSLGSGSYNEQFFGPGTRLTVL.

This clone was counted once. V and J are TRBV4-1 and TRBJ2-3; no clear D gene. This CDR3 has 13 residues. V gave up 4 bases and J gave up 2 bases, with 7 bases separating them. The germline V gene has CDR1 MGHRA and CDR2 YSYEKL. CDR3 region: CASSPRLTDTQYF. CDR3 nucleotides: TGCGCCAGCAGCCCCAGGCTCACAGATACGCAGTATTTT.

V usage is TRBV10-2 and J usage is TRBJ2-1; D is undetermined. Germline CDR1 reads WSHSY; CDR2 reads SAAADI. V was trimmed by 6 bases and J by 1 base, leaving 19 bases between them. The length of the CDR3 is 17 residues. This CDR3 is CASRTMSPGGSYNEQFF. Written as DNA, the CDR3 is TGCGCCAGCAGGACAATGTCTCCCGGTGGGTCCTACAATGAGCAGTTCTTC.

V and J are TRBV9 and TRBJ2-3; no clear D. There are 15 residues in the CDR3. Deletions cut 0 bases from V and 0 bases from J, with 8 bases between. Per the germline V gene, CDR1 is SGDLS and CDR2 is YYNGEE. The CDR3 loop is CASSVATSSTDTQYF. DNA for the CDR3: TGTGCCAGCAGCGTAGCGACTTCTAGCACAGATACGCAGTATTTT.

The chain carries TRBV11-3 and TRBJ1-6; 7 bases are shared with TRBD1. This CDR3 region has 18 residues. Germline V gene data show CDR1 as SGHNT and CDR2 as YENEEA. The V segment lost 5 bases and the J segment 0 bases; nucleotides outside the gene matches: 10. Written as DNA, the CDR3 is TGTGCCAGCAGCGCGGACAGGAAGGGGAGCTCCTATAATTCACCCCTCCACTTT. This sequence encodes CASSADRKGSSYNSPLHF.

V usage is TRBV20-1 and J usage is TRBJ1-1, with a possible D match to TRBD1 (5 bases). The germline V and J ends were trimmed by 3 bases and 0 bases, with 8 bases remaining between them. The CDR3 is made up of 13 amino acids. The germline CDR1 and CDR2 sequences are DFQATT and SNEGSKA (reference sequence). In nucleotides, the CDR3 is TGCAGTGCTAGTAAGGGGATGAACACTGAAGCTTTCTTT. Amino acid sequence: CSASKGMNTEAFF.